A selection of T cell receptor beta chains follows, all from one sample in a study of human T cells and chemical hapten exposure. In TCRdb, the RACE reads were re-called with MiXCR into one record per CDR3 protein. The sample lists over 35,000 distinct CDR3 sequences, 3.7% seen once, with around 6% in the top ten. Sequencing input: whole blood. Receptors originate from a human donor in good health. Some clones in this sample may be carry-over from other donors' samples. Each CDR3 is given with its conserved first and last residue. Fields, in order: J gene, clone size, D gene, V gene, CDR3 DNA, CDR3 protein. A D gene is named only where the DNA matches it firmly. The size entry is marked missing in some rows and otherwise reads once, few, many or a size class.

>TRBJ2-7|many|NA|TRBV28
TGTGCCAGCAGTTTGGAAGGGCGTCCCTACGAGCAGTACTTC
CASSLEGRPYEQYF
>TRBJ1-4|NA|NA|TRBV5-5
TGTGCCAGCAGCTACCAACCGTGGACAGCAAATGAAAAACTGTTTTTT
CASSYQPWTANEKLFF
>TRBJ1-2|many|NA|TRBV20-1
TGCAGTGCTAGATTACAACGGCAGGAGGGCTATGGCTACACCTTC
CSARLQRQEGYGYTF
>TRBJ1-5|many|NA|TRBV4-1
TGCGCCAGCAGCCAGACTCAACACGGGGGGGCGAGTCCCCAGCATTTT
CASSQTQHGGASPQHF
>TRBJ1-1|NA|NA|TRBV6-1
TGTGCCAGCAATAGTCGGGGGGGCACTGAAGCTTTCTTT
CASNSRGGTEAFF
>TRBJ1-4|few|NA|TRBV5-1
TGCGCCAGCAGCGTCCGGGACTCCACTAATGAAAAACTGTTTTTT
CASSVRDSTNEKLFF
>TRBJ1-5|NA|TRBD1|TRBV9
TGTGCCAGCAGCGCCACAGGGGGCGGCAATCAGCCCCAGCATTTT
CASSATGGGNQPQHF
>TRBJ2-4|many|TRBD1|TRBV6-5
TGTGCCAGCAGTAGGGACAGATCCCCAAAAAACATTCAGTACTTC
CASSRDRSPKNIQYF
>TRBJ2-4|many|NA|TRBV11-2
TGTGCCAGCCGGGAGCTAGCCAAAAACATTCAGTACTTC
CASRELAKNIQYF
>TRBJ1-5|NA|NA|TRBV9
TGTGCCAGTACCAACCGGGACCTTTCTTCTTATAGCAATCAGCCCCAGCATTTT
CASTNRDLSSYSNQPQHF
>TRBJ2-3|many|NA|TRBV29-1
TGCAGCGTTGTTCCATACACAGATACGCAGTATTTT
CSVVPYTDTQYF
>TRBJ2-5|many|NA|TRBV29-1
TGCAGCGTTGAGTATTCCGCCCAAGAGACCCAGTACTTC
CSVEYSAQETQYF
>TRBJ1-4|few|NA|TRBV24-1
TGTGCCACCAGTGATTCCCACCGGGAAAAACTGTTTTTT
CATSDSHREKLFF
>TRBJ2-2|many|TRBD2|TRBV7-6
TGTGCCAGCAGCCACTATAGCGGGAGGGGCCCGAACACCGGGGAGCTGTTTTTT
CASSHYSGRGPNTGELFF
>TRBJ2-7|many|TRBD2|TRBV6-6
TGTGCCAGCAGTTACCCGGAGCCTAGCGGGAGGTTTCTTATCTCCTACGAGCAGTACTTC
CASSYPEPSGRFLISYEQYF
>TRBJ2-3|few|NA|TRBV5-1
TGCGCCAGCAGCTCCCCCACGGGGGCAGATACGCAGTATTTT
CASSSPTGADTQYF
>TRBJ2-5|many|TRBD2|TRBV20-1
TGCAGTTGTGAGCGGGAGGGCCGCGAACAAGAGACCCAGTACTTC
CSCEREGREQETQYF